This T cell receptor beta chain stems from a study of neoadjuvant anti-PD-1 for oral cavity cancer. Across the study: Around day 43, patients without progression received a fourth nivolumab dose before surgery.

Repertoires were generated with immunoSEQ multiplex PCR, while TCRdb's copy carries only in-frame clones and drops some. The table has 20,000 to 25,000 clones, around 43% seen once. Whole-study results and caveats: With a few patients per group, TCR findings need larger cohorts.

CDR3 size: 15 residues. The germline gives CDR1 SGHRS, CDR2 YFSETQ. V was clipped by 2 bases and J by 1 base, with 12 bases between them. Of note for this clone: Its antigen remains unknown.

The time point is: after neoadjuvant nivolumab, at surgical resection. This specimen was tumor tissue, taken after nivolumab (anti-PD-1) treatment. V gene TRBV5-1 combines with J gene TRBJ1-1, with D maybe TRBD1 (6 bases). This TCR derives from a person aged 35-79 years with oral cavity squamous cell carcinoma. The CDR3 coding sequence is TGCGCCAGCAGCTTATCGGGACAAAGGAACACTGAAGCTTTCTTT. It is translated as CASSLSGQRNTEAFF.